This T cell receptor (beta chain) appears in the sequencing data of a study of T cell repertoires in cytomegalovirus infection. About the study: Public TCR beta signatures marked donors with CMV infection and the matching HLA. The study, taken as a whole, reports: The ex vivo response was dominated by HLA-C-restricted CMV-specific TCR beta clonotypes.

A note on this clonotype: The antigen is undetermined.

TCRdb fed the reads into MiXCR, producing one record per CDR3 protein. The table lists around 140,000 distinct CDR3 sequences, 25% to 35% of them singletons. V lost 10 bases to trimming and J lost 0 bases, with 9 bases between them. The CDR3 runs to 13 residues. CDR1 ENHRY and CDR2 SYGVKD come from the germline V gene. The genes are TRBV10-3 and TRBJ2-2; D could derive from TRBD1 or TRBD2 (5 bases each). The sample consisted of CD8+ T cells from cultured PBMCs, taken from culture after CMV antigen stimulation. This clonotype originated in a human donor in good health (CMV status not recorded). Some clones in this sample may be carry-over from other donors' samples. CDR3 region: CATGTANTGELFF. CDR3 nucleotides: TGTGCCACCGGGACCGCGAACACCGGGGAGCTGTTTTTT.